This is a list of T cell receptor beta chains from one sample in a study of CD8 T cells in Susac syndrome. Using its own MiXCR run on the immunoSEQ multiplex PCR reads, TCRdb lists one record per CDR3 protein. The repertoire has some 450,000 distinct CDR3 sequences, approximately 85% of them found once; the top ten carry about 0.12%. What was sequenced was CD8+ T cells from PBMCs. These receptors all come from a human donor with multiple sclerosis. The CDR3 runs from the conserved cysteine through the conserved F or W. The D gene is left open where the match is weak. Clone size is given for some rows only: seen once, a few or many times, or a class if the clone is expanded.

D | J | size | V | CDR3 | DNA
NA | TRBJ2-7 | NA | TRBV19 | CASSITDSYEQYF | TGTGCCAGTAGTATAACAGACTCCTACGAGCAGTACTTC
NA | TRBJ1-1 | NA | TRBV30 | CAWGGTEAFF | TGTGCCTGGGGGGGGACTGAAGCTTTCTTT
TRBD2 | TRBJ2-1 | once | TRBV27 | CASSLYPSGSSYNEQFF | TGTGCCAGCAGTTTATACCCTAGCGGGAGCTCCTACAATGAGCAGTTCTTC
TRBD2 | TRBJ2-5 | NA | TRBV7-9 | CASSFLGLAALETQYF | TGTGCCAGCAGCTTCCTGGGACTAGCGGCCTTAGAGACCCAGTACTTC
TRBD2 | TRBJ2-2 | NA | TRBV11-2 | CASSLGTSGTGELFF | TGTGCCAGCAGCTTAGGGACTAGCGGAACCGGGGAGCTGTTTTTT
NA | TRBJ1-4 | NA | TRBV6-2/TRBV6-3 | CASDAQGYLEKLFF | TGTGCCAGCGATGCCCAGGGGTATCTTGAAAAACTGTTTTTT
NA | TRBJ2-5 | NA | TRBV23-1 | CASSQSVRRGLPQETQYF | TGCGCCAGCAGTCAATCGGTGCGGCGGGGCCTACCTCAAGAGACCCAGTACTTC
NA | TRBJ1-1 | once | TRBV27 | CASSLYLENTEAFF | TGTGCCAGCAGTTTATATTTGGAGAACACTGAAGCTTTCTTT
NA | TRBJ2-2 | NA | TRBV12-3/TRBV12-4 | CASRWTANTGELFF | TGTGCCAGCCGGTGGACAGCGAACACCGGGGAGCTGTTTTTT
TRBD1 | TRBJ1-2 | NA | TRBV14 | CASSPSDREDGYTF | TGTGCCAGCAGTCCCTCGGACAGGGAAGACGGCTACACCTTC
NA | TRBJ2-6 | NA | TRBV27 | CASSLYISGANVLTF | TGTGCCAGCAGTTTATACATCTCTGGGGCCAACGTCCTGACTTTC
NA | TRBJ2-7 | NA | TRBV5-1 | CASRTGQGLSYEQYF | TGCGCCAGCAGAACCGGGCAGGGCCTCTCCTACGAGCAGTACTTC
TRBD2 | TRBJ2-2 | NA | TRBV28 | CASSFETSGTGELFF | TGTGCCAGCAGTTTCGAGACTAGCGGAACCGGGGAGCTGTTTTTT
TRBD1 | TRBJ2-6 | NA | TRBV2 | CASSLQGARTVGRSGANVLTF | TGTGCCAGCAGCCTACAGGGGGCGAGGACAGTTGGCCGCTCTGGGGCCAACGTCCTGACTTTC
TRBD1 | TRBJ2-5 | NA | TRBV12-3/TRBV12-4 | CASRTTGAQETQYF | TGTGCCAGCAGAACAACAGGGGCCCAAGAGACCCAGTACTTC
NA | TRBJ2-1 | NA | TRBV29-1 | CSVERVGQFF | TGCAGCGTTGAACGGGTAGGACAGTTCTTC
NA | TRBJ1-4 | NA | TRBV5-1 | CASSFRGTNEKLFF | TGCGCCAGCAGCTTTAGGGGAACTAATGAAAAACTGTTTTTT
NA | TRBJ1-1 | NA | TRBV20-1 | CSAPGAEAFF | TGCAGTGCCCCAGGAGCTGAAGCTTTCTTT
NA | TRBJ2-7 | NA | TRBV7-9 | CASSPSWVLDEQYF | TGTGCCAGCAGCCCTTCGTGGGTCCTAGACGAGCAGTACTTC
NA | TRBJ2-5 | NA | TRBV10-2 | CASSESAVETQYF | TGCGCCAGCAGTGAGTCGGCAGTAGAGACCCAGTACTTC
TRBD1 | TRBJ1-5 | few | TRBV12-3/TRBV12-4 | CASSPGTGLQPQHF | TGTGCCAGCAGTCCTGGGACAGGGCTTCAGCCCCAGCATTTT
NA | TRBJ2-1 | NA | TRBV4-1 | CASSQEVSNEQFF | TGCGCCAGCAGCCAAGAAGTGTCCAATGAGCAGTTCTTC
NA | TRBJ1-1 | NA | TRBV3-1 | CASSSYSGGDTEAFF | TGTGCCAGCAGCTCTTATTCGGGGGGAGACACTGAAGCTTTCTTT
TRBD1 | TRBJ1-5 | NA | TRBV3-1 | CASSPRQLNTLTGGYSNQPQHF | TGTGCCAGCAGCCCCCGACAGCTTAACACCCTCACAGGGGGATATAGCAATCAGCCCCAGCATTTT
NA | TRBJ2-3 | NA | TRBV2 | CASRSITGSSSTDTQYF | TGTGCCAGCAGGAGCATCACAGGGTCGTCTAGCACAGATACGCAGTATTTT
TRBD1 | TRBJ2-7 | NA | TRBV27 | CASSQGQGGPYEQYF | TGTGCCAGCAGTCAGGGACAGGGGGGCCCCTACGAGCAGTACTTC
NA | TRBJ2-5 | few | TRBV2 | CASSEEDFTDTQHF | TGTGCCAGCAGTGAAGAAGACTTCACAGATACGCAGCACTTC
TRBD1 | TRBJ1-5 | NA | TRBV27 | CASSLSAGQVNQPQHF | TGTGCCAGCAGTTTATCAGCTGGACAGGTCAATCAGCCCCAGCATTTT
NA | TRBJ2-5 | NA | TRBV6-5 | CASSYWTGATKETQYF | TGTGCCAGCAGTTACTGGACGGGGGCCACAAAAGAGACCCAGTACTTC
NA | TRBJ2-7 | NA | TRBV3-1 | CASSQDMVTVEQYF | TGTGCCAGCAGCCAAGATATGGTAACCGTCGAGCAGTACTTC
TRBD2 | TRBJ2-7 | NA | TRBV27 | CASSPGLAPAYEQYF | TGTGCCAGCAGCCCCGGACTAGCGCCAGCCTACGAGCAGTACTTC
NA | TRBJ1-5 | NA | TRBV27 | CASSSTGMGNQPQHF | TGTGCCAGCAGTTCAACAGGAATGGGCAATCAGCCCCAGCATTTT
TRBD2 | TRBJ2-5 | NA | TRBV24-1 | CATSPGTSGVQETQYF | TGTGCCACCAGCCCTGGGACTAGCGGGGTCCAAGAGACCCAGTACTTC
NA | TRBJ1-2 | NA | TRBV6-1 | CASGQISGRDNYGYTF | TGTGCCAGCGGACAGATCTCGGGACGGGATAACTATGGCTACACCTTC
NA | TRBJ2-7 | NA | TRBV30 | CAWSVLVQTAIYYEQYF | TGTGCCTGGAGTGTACTCGTACAAACGGCAATCTACTACGAGCAGTACTTC
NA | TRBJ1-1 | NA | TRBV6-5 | CASSYSTGREAFF | TGTGCCAGCAGTTACTCAACAGGACGTGAAGCTTTCTTT
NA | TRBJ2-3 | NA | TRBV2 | CASSGGNHLTDTQYF | TGTGCCAGCAGTGGAGGAAACCATCTCACAGATACGCAGTATTTT
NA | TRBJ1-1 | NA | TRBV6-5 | CASSYGTYGTEAFF | TGTGCCAGCAGTTACGGCACCTATGGCACTGAAGCTTTCTTT
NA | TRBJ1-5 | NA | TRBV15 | CATSSPLEANQPQHF | TGTGCCACCAGCAGCCCCCTCGAGGCAAATCAGCCCCAGCATTTT
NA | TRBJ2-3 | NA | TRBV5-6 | CASSRTREGNQGSDTQYF | TGTGCCAGCAGCCGTACTAGAGAGGGAAACCAGGGGTCAGATACGCAGTATTTT
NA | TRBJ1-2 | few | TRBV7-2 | CASSWVELPNYGYTF | TGTGCCAGCAGCTGGGTTGAGCTTCCTAACTATGGCTACACCTTC
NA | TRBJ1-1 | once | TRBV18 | CASSPVSMATTNTEAFF | TGTGCCAGCTCACCAGTATCAATGGCAACAACGAACACTGAAGCTTTCTTT
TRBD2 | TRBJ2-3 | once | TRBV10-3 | CAISEILADSTDTQYF | TGTGCCATCAGTGAGATCCTAGCGGATAGCACAGATACGCAGTATTTT
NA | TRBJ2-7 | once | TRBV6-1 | CASSDWGPAGLYEQYF | TGTGCCAGCAGTGATTGGGGGCCGGCCGGCCTTTACGAGCAGTACTTC
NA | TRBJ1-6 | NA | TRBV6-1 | CASRTRDLEGSPLHF | TGTGCCAGCAGGACACGGGACCTTGAAGGTTCACCCCTCCACTTT
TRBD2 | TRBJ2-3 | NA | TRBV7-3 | CARGGELAEEECTDTQYF | TGTGCCAGGGGAGGGGAATTAGCGGAGGAGGAATGCACAGATACGCAGTATTTT
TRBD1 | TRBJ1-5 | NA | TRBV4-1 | CASSQVDRGDQPQHF | TGCGCCAGCAGCCAAGTTGACAGGGGTGATCAGCCCCAGCATTTT